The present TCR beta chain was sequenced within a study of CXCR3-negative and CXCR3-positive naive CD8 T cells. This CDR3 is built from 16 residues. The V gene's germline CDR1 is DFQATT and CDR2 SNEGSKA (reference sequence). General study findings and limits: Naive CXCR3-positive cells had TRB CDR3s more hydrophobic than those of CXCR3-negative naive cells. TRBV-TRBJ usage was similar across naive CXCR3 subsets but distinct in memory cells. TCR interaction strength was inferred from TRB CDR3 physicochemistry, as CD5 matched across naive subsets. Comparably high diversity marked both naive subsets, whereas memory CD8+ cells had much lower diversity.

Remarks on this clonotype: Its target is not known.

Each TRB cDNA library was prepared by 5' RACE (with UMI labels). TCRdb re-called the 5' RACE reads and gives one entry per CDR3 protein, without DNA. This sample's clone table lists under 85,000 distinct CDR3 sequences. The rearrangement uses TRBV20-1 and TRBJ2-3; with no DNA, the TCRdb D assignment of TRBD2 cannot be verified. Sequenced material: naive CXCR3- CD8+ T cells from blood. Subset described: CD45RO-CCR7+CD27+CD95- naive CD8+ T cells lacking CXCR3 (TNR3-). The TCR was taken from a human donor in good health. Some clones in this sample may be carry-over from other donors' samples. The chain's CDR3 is CSARMNRDFHTDTQYF.